Below are 30 T cell receptor beta chains sequenced from a single sample in a study of T cell responses to AZD1222 COVID-19 vaccine. Sequenced by immunoSEQ multiplex PCR; TCRdb stores in-frame clones only, minus some. The sample includes 150,000 to 250,000 clones, approximately 95% seen only once; the top ten take approximately 1%. The sequences come from peripheral blood, collected 28 days after the second AZD1222 dose. These receptors all come from an adult who received the AZD1222 COVID-19 vaccine.

This chain connects TRBV5-6 to TRBJ1-2; D gene uncertain. The V end lost 2 bases, the J end lost 8 bases, and 10 bases lay between the germline ends. The CDR3 is 12 amino acids. Germline values: CDR1 SGHDT, CDR2 YYEEEE. CDR3 protein: CASSLGGRGYTF. The DNA for the CDR3 is TGTGCCAGCAGCTTAGGCGGTCGGGGCTACACCTTC.

The V and J genes are TRBV30 and TRBJ2-7, with TRBD1 matching 7 bases. Losses at the gene ends were 5 bases for V and 7 bases for J; bases not matched to a gene: 11. There are 13 residues in the CDR3. Looked up from germline, CDR1 is GTSNPN and CDR2 is SVGIG (reference sequence). The CDR3: CAWAGRGPGEQYF. The CDR3 coding sequence is TGTGCCTGGGCTGGAAGGGGGCCGGGGGAGCAGTACTTC.

This clone was detected once. V is TRBV5-1 and J is TRBJ1-1; 8 bases are shared with TRBD1. There are 14 residues in the CDR3. The germline CDR1 and CDR2 sequences are SGHRS and YFSETQ. V was pared by 5 bases and J by 3 bases, with 6 bases of the junction left unmatched. The CDR3 sequence: CASRYRGEDTEAFF. CDR3 bases: TGCGCCAGCAGATACAGGGGGGAAGACACTGAAGCTTTCTTT.

This clone was observed a handful of times. V gene TRBV7-3 combines with J gene TRBJ2-3; 8 nucleotides agree with TRBD1. The CDR3 totals 15 residues. The ends lost 6 bases at V and 0 bases at J; junction bases unmatched: 5. Germline-derived CDR1 and CDR2 are SGHTA and FQGTGA. CDR3 in amino acids: CASSTTGGSTDTQYF. CDR3 sequence (DNA): TGTGCCAGCAGTACTACAGGGGGTAGCACAGATACGCAGTATTTT.

The V gene is TRBV6-2 or TRBV6-3, the J gene TRBJ1-5; D might be TRBD1 (5 bases). V was trimmed by 0 bases and J by 4 bases, leaving 10 bases between them. Germline loops: CDR1 MNHEY, CDR2 SVGEGT. There are 15 residues in the CDR3. The CDR3 region is CASSYSRGPNQPQHF. The CDR3 DNA reads as TGTGCCAGCAGTTACTCCCGGGGACCGAATCAGCCCCAGCATTTT.

This rearrangement joins TRBV4-1 to TRBJ1-2, with 8 bases matching TRBD1. The CDR3 loop spans 15 amino acids. From germline, CDR1 is MGHRA and CDR2 YSYEKL. Trimming at V came to 6 bases and at J to 4 bases, leaving 10 bases not matched to a gene. The CDR3 protein is CASSKTDRVPYGYTF. CDR3 sequence (DNA): TGCGCCAGCAGTAAGACGGACAGGGTCCCCTATGGCTACACCTTC.

The genes are TRBV28 and TRBJ1-4; D gene ambiguous. Germline CDR1 MDHEN, CDR2 SYDVKM. The CDR3 loop spans 12 amino acids. V was trimmed by 3 bases and J by 7 bases, leaving 6 bases between them. The DNA of the CDR3 is TGTGCCAGCAGTTTTCGGGGTGAAAAACTGTTTTTT. This gives the protein CASSFRGEKLFF.

The genes are TRBV4-2 and TRBJ1-5; D ambiguous. The CDR3 has 14 amino acids. The germline V gene has CDR1 LGHNA and CDR2 YNFKEQ. Trimming pared 0 bases from V and 3 bases from J, leaving 6 bases between. CDR3 nucleotides: TGTGCCAGCAGCCAAGAAGCTGTCAATCAGCCCCAGCATTTT. This codes for CASSQEAVNQPQHF.

This clone was recorded only once. This chain connects TRBV5-8 to TRBJ1-5; D may be TRBD1 (6 bases). CDR1 is SGHTS, CDR2 YDEGEE, per germline. The V end lost 7 bases, the J end lost 3 bases, and 14 bases lay between the germline ends. The CDR3 sequence is 14 residues long. CDR3 DNA sequence: TGTGCCAGCGGGTCGGGGGCTAACAATCAGCCCCAGCATTTT. It is translated as CASGSGANNQPQHF.

V usage is TRBV5-1 and J usage is TRBJ1-1; D not certain. The V gene lost 0 bases and the J gene lost 0 bases, with 12 bases spanning the gap. Germline V lookup: CDR1 SGHRS, CDR2 YFSETQ. This CDR3 contains 16 residues. In nucleotides, the CDR3 is TGCGCCAGCAGCTTGGAAGGTTCAGATTTGAACACTGAAGCTTTCTTT. Translation gives CASSLEGSDLNTEAFF.

The J gene is TRBJ2-3, the V gene TRBV7-9; D perhaps matches TRBD1 (5 bases). Looked up from germline, CDR1 is SEHNR and CDR2 is FQNEAQ (reference sequence). The CDR3 totals 15 residues. With 2 bases removed from V and 5 bases from J, the gap between germline ends came to 14 bases. The CDR3 here is CASSLMSGSGDTQYF. As DNA, the CDR3 is TGTGCCAGCAGCTTAATGTCAGGGTCGGGAGATACGCAGTATTTT.

This clone was observed once. The chain recombines TRBV5-1 with TRBJ2-5; 9 bases match TRBD1. The CDR3 runs 15 residues. The germline CDR1 and CDR2 sequences are SGHRS and YFSETQ. The V segment lost 4 bases and the J segment 3 bases; nucleotides outside the gene matches: 7. CDR3 sequence: CASSPGQGYEETQYF. CDR3 DNA sequence: TGCGCCAGCAGCCCTGGACAGGGGTATGAAGAGACCCAGTACTTC. Variable domain in full (rest from reference TRBV5-1 and TRBJ2-5): KAGVTQTPRYLIKTRGQQVTLSCSPISGHRSVSWYQQTPGQGLQFLFEYFSETQRNKGNFPGRFSGRQFSNSRSEMNVSTLELGDSALYLCASSPGQGYEETQYFGPGTRLLVL.

This chain connects TRBV9 to TRBJ1-5, with D uncertain. V was cut by 2 bases and J by 0 bases, with 9 bases left in between. The CDR3 totals 15 residues. Germline lookup yields CDR1 SGDLS and CDR2 YYNGEE. CDR3 DNA: TGTGCCAGCAGCGTGTCAGCTAGTAGCAATCAGCCCCAGCATTTT. Translated, it gives CASSVSASSNQPQHF. Full variable domain (missing parts from reference TRBV9 and TRBJ1-5): DSGVTQTPKHLITATGQRVTLRCSPRSGDLSVYWYQQSLDQGLQFLIQYYNGEERAKGNILERFSAQQFPDLHSELNLSSLELGDSALYFCASSVSASSNQPQHFGDGTRLSIL.

The chain recombines TRBV7-3 with TRBJ2-2; D is undetermined. Between the trimmed V and J ends, which lost 5 bases and 4 bases, there was a span of 11 bases. From germline, CDR1 is SGHTA and CDR2 FQGTGA. The CDR3 sequence is 14 residues long. The CDR3: CASSPGYPTGELFF. CDR3 sequence (DNA): TGTGCCAGCAGCCCCGGCTACCCCACCGGGGAGCTGTTTTTT.

The chain carries TRBV2 and TRBJ1-2; D not certain. Germline assignment: CDR1 SNHLY and CDR2 FYNNEI. Trimming removed 3 bases at V and 8 bases at J, with 4 bases between. This CDR3 comprises 10 residues. The CDR3 nucleotides read TGTGCCAGCAGTGAGGGCGGCTACACCTTC. Amino acids: CASSEGGYTF.

V is TRBV7-8 and J is TRBJ1-4; 8 bases are a match to TRBD1. This CDR3 is built from 14 residues. V trimming: 5 bases; J trimming: 7 bases; junction bases outside the gene matches: 6. Germline V gives CDR1 SGHVS, CDR2 FQNEAQ. The CDR3 is CASSRSDRGEKLFF. For the CDR3, the DNA is TGTGCCAGCAGCAGATCCGACAGGGGTGAAAAACTGTTTTTT.

The chain is built from TRBV19 and TRBJ2-2, with 9 nucleotides matching TRBD2. J lost 0 bases, V lost 5 bases, and 4 bases had no gene match. Germline assignment: CDR1 LNHDA and CDR2 SQIVND (reference sequence). The CDR3 is 16 amino acids. The chain's CDR3 is CASSSSGGSNTGELFF. CDR3 coding DNA: TGTGCCAGTAGTTCCAGCGGGGGGTCGAACACCGGGGAGCTGTTTTTT. The complete variable domain, with remaining parts taken from reference TRBV19 and TRBJ2-2, reads DGGITQSPKYLFRKEGQNVTLSCEQNLNHDAMYWYRQDPGQGLRLIYYSQIVNDFQKGDIAEGYSVSREKKESFPLTVTSAQKNPTAFYLCASSSSGGSNTGELFFGEGSRLTVL.

J is TRBJ2-2 and V is TRBV2; TRBD1 is a possible D gene (5 bases). The CDR3 runs to 13 residues. Trimming cost V 7 bases and J 5 bases, with 11 bases left between them. CDR1 is SNHLY and CDR2 is FYNNEI in the germline V gene. The CDR3 DNA reads as TGTGCCAGCACCTCAGGGTTTACCGGGGAGCTGTTTTTT. Residues: CASTSGFTGELFF.

V usage is TRBV2 and J usage is TRBJ1-2, with TRBD1 as a possible D gene (5 bases). Germline assignment: CDR1 SNHLY and CDR2 FYNNEI. This CDR3 comprises 11 residues. Trimming pared 8 bases from V and 8 bases from J, leaving 12 bases between. This CDR3 is CASVGGDGYTF. The CDR3 bases are TGTGCCAGCGTAGGAGGGGACGGCTACACCTTC.

The rearrangement joins TRBV19 to TRBJ1-5, with a weak D call TRBD1 (6 bases). The V gene lost 5 bases and the J gene lost 8 bases, with 22 bases spanning the gap. CDR3 length: 16 residues. Germline CDR1 reads LNHDA; CDR2 reads SQIVND (reference sequence). The CDR3 DNA is TGTGCCAGTAGTCCCCGGAGGGCGAGGGGGTATGAGCCCCAGCATTTT. Its protein is CASSPRRARGYEPQHF.

V and J are TRBV11-2 and TRBJ2-4; a possible D gene is TRBD1 (6 bases). V was trimmed by 5 bases and J by 0 bases, leaving 20 bases between them. This CDR3 region has 18 residues. Looked up from germline, CDR1 is SGHAT and CDR2 is FQNNGV. CDR3 residues: CASSDPARGPLAKNIQYF. CDR3 nucleotides: TGTGCCAGCAGCGATCCTGCCAGGGGACCCCTAGCCAAAAACATTCAGTACTTC.

The V call is TRBV5-1, the J call TRBJ1-1; 9 nucleotides line up with TRBD1. Germline values: CDR1 SGHRS, CDR2 YFSETQ. The CDR3 is made up of 17 amino acids. V gave up 4 bases and J gave up 0 bases; unmatched junction bases: 10. The CDR3 DNA sequence: TGCGCCAGCAGCGCCGTCGACAGGGGGTCTCTGAACACTGAAGCTTTCTTT. It translates to CASSAVDRGSLNTEAFF.

This chain uses TRBV5-1 with TRBJ1-2; D is possibly TRBD1 (6 bases). Looked up from germline, CDR1 is SGHRS and CDR2 is YFSETQ. Trimming removed 0 bases from V and 4 bases from J, with 19 bases in between. The CDR3 runs 17 residues. The CDR3 bases are TGCGCCAGCAGCTTGGAAGGGAGGCGAGGAGGGGGCTATGGCTACACCTTC. The encoded protein is CASSLEGRRGGGYGYTF. Full variable domain (rest looked up from reference TRBV5-1 and TRBJ1-2): KAGVTQTPRYLIKTRGQQVTLSCSPISGHRSVSWYQQTPGQGLQFLFEYFSETQRNKGNFPGRFSGRQFSNSRSEMNVSTLELGDSALYLCASSLEGRRGGGYGYTFGSGTRLTVV.

The V call is TRBV7-2, the J call TRBJ1-2, with 10 bases matching TRBD1. The V and J ends lost 8 bases and 5 bases, in that order; junction bases with no gene match: 5. The V gene's germline CDR1 is SGHTA and CDR2 FQGNSA. This CDR3 has 13 amino acids. CDR3 nucleotide sequence: TGTGCCAGCGGCGGACAGGGGGAGTATGGCTACACCTTC. Translating gives CASGGQGEYGYTF. Supplemented by reference TRBV7-2 and TRBJ1-2, the full variable domain reads GAGVSQSPSNKVTEKGKDVELRCDPISGHTALYWYRQSLGQGLEFLIYFQGNSAPDKSGLPSDRFSAERTGGSVSTLTIQRTQQEDSAVYLCASGGQGEYGYTFGSGTRLTVV.

The J gene is TRBJ2-6, the V gene TRBV19, with D maybe TRBD2 (5 bases). The ends were cut back, 1 base at V and 3 bases at J, with 10 bases in the middle. The CDR3 has 16 residues. Per germline, CDR1 LNHDA and CDR2 SQIVND (reference sequence). In DNA, the CDR3 is TGTGCCAGTAGTATAGGAGGGAACCTTGGGGCCAACGTCCTGACTTTC. Protein product: CASSIGGNLGANVLTF. The variable domain in full, completed from reference TRBV19 and TRBJ2-6, reads DGGITQSPKYLFRKEGQNVTLSCEQNLNHDAMYWYRQDPGQGLRLIYYSQIVNDFQKGDIAEGYSVSREKKESFPLTVTSAQKNPTAFYLCASSIGGNLGANVLTFGAGSRLTVL.

Comment on this clone: The sample holds other DNA sequences that translate to the same CDR3. Written as DNA, the CDR3 is TGTGCCAGCAGCTTGGGACAGCAGAACACTGAAGCTTTCTTT. Amino acids: CASSLGQQNTEAFF. The chain links TRBV5-4 to TRBJ1-1, with a possible D match to TRBD1 (5 bases). Germline V CDR1 and CDR2: SGHNT, YYREEE (reference sequence). This CDR3 spans 14 amino acids. The V gene lost 0 bases and the J gene lost 1 base, with 7 bases spanning the gap.

The rearrangement uses TRBV7-9 and TRBJ2-5, with D possibly TRBD1 on 5 matching bases. Germline-derived CDR1 and CDR2 are SEHNR and FQNEAQ (reference sequence). The CDR3 has 15 amino acids. The germline V and J ends were trimmed by 1 base and 2 bases, with 11 bases remaining between them. CDR3 sequence reads: CASSLVAGPQETQYF. CDR3 bases: TGTGCCAGCAGCTTAGTGGCAGGGCCACAAGAGACCCAGTACTTC. Full variable domain (remainder filled in from reference TRBV7-9 and TRBJ2-5): DTGVSQNPRHKITKRGQNVTFRCDPISEHNRLYWYRQTLGQGPEFLTYFQNEAQLEKSRLLSDRFSAERPKGSFSTLEIQRTEQGDSAMYLCASSLVAGPQETQYFGPGTRLLVL.

The chain employs TRBV27 and TRBJ2-2; the D gene is possibly TRBD2 (7 bases). Trimming cost V 6 bases and J 7 bases, with 15 bases left between them. The germline V gene has CDR1 MNHEY and CDR2 SMNVEV (reference sequence). CDR3 length: 14 amino acids. The CDR3 spells CASRSPGGGGELFF. The CDR3 region has the DNA TGTGCCAGCAGGTCCCCGGGGGGCGGCGGGGAGCTGTTTTTT.

The V gene is TRBV28, the J gene TRBJ1-6; unclear D gene. Looked up from germline, CDR1 is MDHEN and CDR2 is SYDVKM. V lost 6 bases, J lost 7 bases, and 13 bases lay in between. This CDR3 is 14 amino acids long. CDR3 nucleotide sequence: TGTGCCAGCAGCTGGGATGTGGCGAATTCACCCCTCCACTTT. Translating gives CASSWDVANSPLHF. The variable domain in full, completed from reference TRBV28 and TRBJ1-6, reads DVKVTQSSRYLVKRTGEKVFLECVQDMDHENMFWYRQDPGLGLRLIYFSYDVKMKEKGDIPEGYSVSREKKERFSLILESASTNQTSMYLCASSWDVANSPLHFGNGTRLTVT.

V usage is TRBV7-9 and J usage is TRBJ1-3; D is ambiguous. Germline CDR1 is SEHNR and CDR2 is FQNEAQ (reference sequence). This CDR3 is 14 amino acids long. V lost 7 bases and J lost 4, with 14 bases in between. CDR3 in amino acids: CASTRRTSGNTIYF. The DNA of the CDR3 is TGTGCCAGCACCCGTCGTACCTCAGGAAACACCATATATTTT.